This T cell receptor (beta chain) was retrieved from a study of CD8+ T cells in alopecia areata. Turning to the study itself: Tofacitinib administration to treated patients was oral, at 5 to 10 mg twice daily. Study-level findings and limits: Besides other cells, scalp samples also yield sequences of resident alphabeta T cells from normal skin. Affected scalp, especially in alopecia totalis/universalis, had a higher clonality than normal scalp did.

From germline, CDR1 is ENHRY and CDR2 SYGVKD. CDR3 length: 14 residues. V lost 6 bases and J lost 9; bases outside the gene matches: 10. As for treatment: oral pan-JAK inhibitor, 5-10 mg twice daily. Alopecia areata patients had lesional scalp punch biopsies and peripheral blood taken from them. Sequencing used cDNA as its template, made by extracting RNA and reverse transcribing it. TCRdb's copy holds only in-frame clones and misses some; the assay was immunoSEQ multiplex PCR. The table has around 190,000 clones, roughly 70% seen once; the top ten hold approximately 1.2%. Points on this clone: Its antigen is not known.

This receptor was taken from a human donor with alopecia areata. The chain combines TRBV10-3 with TRBJ2-7, with 11 nucleotides matching TRBD1. The material was CD4+ T cells sorted from blood, obtained between weeks 47 and 50, from a patient treated with tofacitinib. The CDR3 coding sequence is TGTGCCATCAGGCCCGGGACAGGGGGTAGTAGGCAGTACTTC. Translation gives CAIRPGTGGSRQYF.